This T cell receptor (beta chain) was recorded in a study of T cell changes during pregnancy in multiple sclerosis. Germline CDR1 MRHNA, CDR2 SNTAGT. The CDR3 runs to 15 residues. V was pared by 4 bases and J by 4 bases, with 15 bases between. Method: immunoSEQ multiplex PCR; TCRdb's copy keeps in-frame clones and lacks some. This table has 60,000 or so clones, about 88% appearing once. This sequence was found in a female donor with multiple sclerosis, enrolled in a pregnancy study. Sequenced here: peripheral blood, sampled in the first trimester of pregnancy. The V call is TRBV6-4, the J call TRBJ2-3, with D possibly being TRBD2 (7 bases). In DNA form, the CDR3 reads TGTGCCAGCAGTGGTGGGGGGGGCCATGCAGATACGCAGTATTTT. Its translation: CASSGGGGHADTQYF.